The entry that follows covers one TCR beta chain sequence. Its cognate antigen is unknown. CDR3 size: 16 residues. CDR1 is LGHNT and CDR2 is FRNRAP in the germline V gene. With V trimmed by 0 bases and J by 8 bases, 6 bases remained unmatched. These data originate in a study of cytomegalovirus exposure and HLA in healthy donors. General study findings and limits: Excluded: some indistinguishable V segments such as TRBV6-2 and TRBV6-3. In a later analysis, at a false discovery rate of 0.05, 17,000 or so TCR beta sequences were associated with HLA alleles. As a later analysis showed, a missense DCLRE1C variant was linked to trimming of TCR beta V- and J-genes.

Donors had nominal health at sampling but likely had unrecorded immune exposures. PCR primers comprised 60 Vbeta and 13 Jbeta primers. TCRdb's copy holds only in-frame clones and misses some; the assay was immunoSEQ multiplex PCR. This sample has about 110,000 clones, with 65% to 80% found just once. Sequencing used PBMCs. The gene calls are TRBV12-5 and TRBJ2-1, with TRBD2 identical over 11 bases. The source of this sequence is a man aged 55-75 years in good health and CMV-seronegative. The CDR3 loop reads CASGLVASGGSYEQFF. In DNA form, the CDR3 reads TGTGCTAGTGGTTTGGTAGCTAGCGGGGGGTCCTATGAGCAGTTCTTC.